A single sample gave rise to the 12 T cell receptor beta chains below, sequenced in a study of T cell repertoires in cytomegalovirus infection. TCRdb reanalysed the reads using MiXCR and keeps one entry per CDR3 protein. The table includes a few hundred thousand distinct CDR3 sequences, over 35% detected once. These TCRs' antigens remain unknown. Specimen: cultured PBMCs, collected from culture after CMV antigen stimulation. Receptors originate from a human donor in good health (CMV status not recorded). Some clones in this sample may be carry-over from other donors' samples.

The genes are TRBV6-1 and TRBJ2-6; 7 bases align to TRBD1. Germline CDR1 is MNHNS and CDR2 is SASEGT. The CDR3 length is 18 residues. The trim removed 6 bases at V and 1 base at J, leaving 12 bases unmatched. CDR3 DNA sequence: TGTGCCAGCAGCCCCCCGACAGGGCTAGGGTCTGGGGCCAACGTCCTGACTTTC. Encoded protein: CASSPPTGLGSGANVLTF.

The V gene is TRBV24-1, the J gene TRBJ2-1, with 7 bases aligning to TRBD2. The CDR3 contains 13 residues. Unmatched junction bases numbered 4, after V lost 3 bases and J lost 9 bases. Germline V lookup: CDR1 KGHDR, CDR2 SFDVKD. CDR3 in DNA: TGTGCCACCAGTGATCCTGTAGCGGGTGAGCAGTTCTTC. This codes for CATSDPVAGEQFF.

There are many counts of this clonotype. The V and J genes are TRBV7-8 and TRBJ2-3; 7 nucleotides agree with TRBD2. This CDR3 is built from 15 residues. Germline V gene sequence: CDR1 SGHVS, CDR2 FQNEAQ. Losses at the gene ends were 2 bases for V and 2 bases for J; bases not matched to a gene: 4. CDR3 bases: TGTGCCAGCAGCTTATGGCGGGAGCACACAGATACGCAGTATTTT. Translation gives CASSLWREHTDTQYF.

The J gene is TRBJ2-2, the V gene TRBV6-6; D uncertain. There are 15 residues in the CDR3. The V end was cut by 3 bases, the J end by 4 bases, with 12 bases between. The V gene's germline CDR1 is MNHNY and CDR2 SVGAGI (reference sequence). CDR3 DNA: TGTGCCAGCAGTTATTTTTCCCGTGGCACCGGGGAGCTGTTTTTT. This translates into CASSYFSRGTGELFF.

The rearrangement joins TRBV27 to TRBJ1-4; the D is unclear. Germline CDR1 and CDR2: MNHEY and SMNVEV (reference sequence). The CDR3 has 13 amino acids. V was clipped by 3 bases and J by 10 bases, with 12 bases between them. In nucleotides, the CDR3 is TGTGCCAGCAGTTTGAGTCCCTTTGGAAAACTGTTTTTT. This codes for CASSLSPFGKLFF.

This clonotype was observed once. This chain joins TRBV7-3 and TRBJ2-7; D possibly corresponds to TRBD1 (6 bases). This CDR3 region has 15 residues. CDR1 is SGHTA, CDR2 FQGTGA, per germline. The V end was cut by 5 bases, the J end by 2 bases, with 16 bases between. CDR3 DNA sequence: TGTGCCAGCAGCCCTCCCCGTGGGGGCACCTACGAGCAGTACTTC. This sequence encodes CASSPPRGGTYEQYF.

The gene calls are TRBV7-2 and TRBJ1-2, with TRBD1 matching over 9 bases. The CDR3 loop spans 15 amino acids. Germline CDR1 reads SGHTA; CDR2 reads FQGNSA. J gave up 3 bases and V 5 bases, and 7 bases lay outside the gene matches. CDR3 nucleotides: TGTGCCAGCAGCCTTACAGGGGGCGCGGACTATGGCTACACCTTC. Encoded protein: CASSLTGGADYGYTF.

The rearrangement joins TRBV3-1 to TRBJ2-4; no reliable D call. From germline, CDR1 is LGHDT and CDR2 YNNKEL (reference sequence). The CDR3 consists of 14 residues. V lost 3 bases and J 0 bases, leaving 6 bases between the germline ends. In DNA, the CDR3 is TGTGCCAGCAGCCACCTGCTAGCCAAAAACATTCAGTACTTC. This codes for CASSHLLAKNIQYF.

The chain is built from TRBV7-2 and TRBJ2-1; D may be TRBD2 (7 bases). Germline values: CDR1 SGHTA, CDR2 FQGNSA. The CDR3 runs 15 residues. Trimming removed 5 bases at V and 4 bases at J, with 15 bases between. For the CDR3, the DNA is TGTGCCAGCAGCGGGTGGGGGGGCAATTACAATGAGCAGTTCTTC. Encoded protein: CASSGWGGNYNEQFF.

The chain links TRBV12-3 or TRBV12-4 to TRBJ1-4, with D perhaps TRBD1 (5 bases). CDR3 length: 13 residues. V was trimmed by 5 bases and J by 8 bases, leaving 12 bases between them. The CDR3 reads CASSMDTQEKLFF. For the CDR3, the DNA is TGTGCCAGCAGTATGGACACTCAAGAAAAACTGTTTTTT.

The V and J genes are TRBV5-6 and TRBJ2-1; TRBD2 matches 8 bases. Losses at the gene ends were 4 bases for V and 9 bases for J; bases not matched to a gene: 6. CDR1 and CDR2 from the germline V gene are SGHDT and YYEEEE. This CDR3 is 13 amino acids long. Here the CDR3 DNA reads TGTGCCAGCAGCCAGGGACTAGTAGTTGAGCAGTTCTTC. This sequence encodes CASSQGLVVEQFF.

V is TRBV7-3 and J is TRBJ1-1; 10 bases map to TRBD1. This CDR3 spans 16 amino acids. V lost 5 bases and J lost 1; bases outside the gene matches: 7. Germline CDR1 is SGHTA and CDR2 is FQGTGA. This CDR3 reads CASSPRQGAGNTEAFF. The CDR3 nucleotides are TGTGCCAGCAGCCCTAGACAGGGGGCTGGGAACACTGAAGCTTTCTTT.